This TCR beta chain was recovered during a study of blood T cell repertoires in COVID-19. Study as a whole: Sites in the United States, Italy and Spain provided acute and convalescent COVID-19 samples. The analysed material was cDNA or gDNA that came from T cells, B-cell-depleted T cells, or PBMCs.

Germline V gene data show CDR1 as LGHDT and CDR2 as YNNKEL (reference sequence). This CDR3 has 15 amino acids. J was trimmed by 10 bases and V by 4 bases; bases with no gene match: 10. Study processing details: Amplification of reference gene primers provided the estimated nucleated cell counts. Repertoires were generated with immunoSEQ multiplex PCR, while TCRdb's copy carries only in-frame clones and drops some. The DNA was the basis for D and trimming; V, J and clone size are from that table. This sample has 140,000 or so clones, with about 81% found just once. The sequencing sample was made of peripheral blood. The chain links TRBV3-1 (or the pseudogene TRBV3-2) to TRBJ1-6; 7 bases agree with TRBD1. This TCR derives from a woman older than 75 with acute or convalescent COVID-19. The CDR3: CASSRATGLSSPLHF. CDR3 bases: TGTGCCAGCAGCCGCGCGACAGGGCTGAGCTCACCCCTCCACTTT.